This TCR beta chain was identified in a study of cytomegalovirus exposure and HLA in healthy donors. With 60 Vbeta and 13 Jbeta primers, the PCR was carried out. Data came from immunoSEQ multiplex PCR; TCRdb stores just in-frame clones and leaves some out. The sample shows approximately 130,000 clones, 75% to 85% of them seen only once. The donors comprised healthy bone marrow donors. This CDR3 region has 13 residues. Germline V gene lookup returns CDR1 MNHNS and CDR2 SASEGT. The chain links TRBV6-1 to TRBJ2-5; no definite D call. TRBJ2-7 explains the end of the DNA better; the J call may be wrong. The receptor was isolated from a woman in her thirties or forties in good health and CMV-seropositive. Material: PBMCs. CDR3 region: CASSVNGAYEQYF. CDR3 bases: TGTGCCAGCAGTGTCAACGGAGCCTACGAGCAGTACTTC.